Listed below are T cell receptor beta chains from one sample, sequenced in a study of blood T cells in healthy people across ages. TCRdb recomputed calls from the 5' RACE reads with MiXCR, one row per CDR3 protein. The sample has around 1,500,000 distinct CDR3 sequences; under 30% are singletons. The sample comprised blood. The source is a woman aged 30 to 39 in good health. Both conserved end residues are part of each CDR3. A D gene is named only where the DNA matches it firmly. Clone size is stated in some rows and not others, as once, few, many or a class when expanded.

CDR3,DNA,D,J,V,size
CSARLRRGSNYGYTF,TGCAGTGCTAGACTAAGGAGGGGCAGCAACTATGGCTACACCTTC,-,TRBJ1-2,TRBV20-1,-
CASSLANPEQFF,TGTGCCAGCAGCTTAGCGAATCCTGAGCAGTTCTTC,-,TRBJ2-1,TRBV7-9,-
CASSVLAGTSYNEQFF,TGTGCCAGCAGCGTATTAGCGGGGACGAGTTACAATGAGCAGTTCTTC,TRBD2,TRBJ2-1,TRBV13,many
CSASGGPDTQYF,TGCAGTGCTAGTGGGGGGCCGGATACGCAGTATTTT,-,TRBJ2-3,TRBV20-1,few
CSARQGDLKAFF,TGCAGTGCTAGACAGGGGGACCTTAAAGCTTTCTTT,TRBD1,TRBJ1-1,TRBV20-1,-
CASSPTNSPETQYF,TGTGCCAGCAGCCCGACTAATTCTCCCGAGACCCAGTACTTC,-,TRBJ2-5,TRBV28,-
CASSLSGAGDTQYF,TGTGCCAGCAGTTTAAGCGGGGCCGGGGATACGCAGTATTTT,TRBD2,TRBJ2-3,TRBV12-3/TRBV12-4,many
CASRKTGGNTEAFF,TGTGCCAGCAGAAAGACAGGCGGGAACACTGAAGCTTTCTTT,-,TRBJ1-1,TRBV6-2/TRBV6-3,-
CASSLLASGELFF,TGTGCCAGCAGCTTGTTGGCAAGCGGGGAGCTGTTTTTT,-,TRBJ2-2,TRBV7-9,few
CASSRSSGGISGYNEQFF,TGCGCCAGCAGTCGGAGTAGCGGGGGGATTTCAGGATACAATGAGCAGTTCTTC,TRBD2,TRBJ2-1,TRBV10-1,-
CASSVQDNEQFF,TGTGCCAGCAGTGTGCAAGACAATGAGCAGTTCTTC,-,TRBJ2-1,TRBV2,-
CASSQVMADTQYF,TGCGCCAGCAGCCAAGTAATGGCAGATACGCAGTATTTT,-,TRBJ2-3,TRBV4-3,-
CAIRPTGFGSPLHF,TGTGCCATCAGACCGACAGGGTTTGGCTCACCCCTCCACTTT,TRBD1,TRBJ1-6,TRBV10-3,many
CASSPQTSGNTGELFF,TGTGCCAGCTCACCACAGACTAGCGGAAACACCGGGGAGCTGTTTTTT,TRBD2,TRBJ2-2,TRBV18,few
CASSTGGLAGGEQYF,TGCGCCAGCAGCACAGGAGGACTAGCGGGAGGAGAGCAGTACTTC,TRBD2,TRBJ2-7,TRBV5-1,-
CSALWWRDTQYF,TGCAGTGCTTTGTGGTGGCGGGATACGCAGTATTTT,-,TRBJ2-3,TRBV20-1,many
CASSGGTRVNEQFF,TGCGCCAGCAGTGGCGGGACTAGGGTCAATGAGCAGTTCTTC,TRBD2,TRBJ2-1,TRBV10-1,few
CASSLTTDSYEQYF,TGCGCCAGCAGCTTGACGACAGACTCCTACGAGCAGTACTTC,-,TRBJ2-7,TRBV5-1,few
CASSVEEKLFF,TGTGCCAGCAGCGTCGAAGAAAAACTGTTTTTT,-,TRBJ1-4,TRBV9,-
CASSLGTVVQETQYF,TGTGCCAGCAGCTTAGGTACAGTAGTCCAAGAGACCCAGTACTTC,-,TRBJ2-5,TRBV7-9,-
CAWSVTAGELFF,TGTGCCTGGAGTGTGACGGCCGGGGAGCTGTTTTTT,-,TRBJ2-2,TRBV30,-
CATSRETATYSNQPQHF,TGTGCCACCAGCAGAGAGACAGCAACCTATAGCAATCAGCCCCAGCATTTT,-,TRBJ1-5,TRBV15,-
CASSSGTSGKGTPDTQYF,TGCGCCAGCAGCTCCGGGACTAGCGGTAAAGGTACGCCAGATACGCAGTATTTT,TRBD2,TRBJ2-3,TRBV5-1,few
CASSARTGSGEQYF,TGCGCCAGCAGCGCGCGAACAGGGTCGGGAGAGCAGTACTTC,-,TRBJ2-7,TRBV5-1,few
CASKSGGRETQYF,TGTGCCAGCAAGTCGGGGGGGCGTGAGACCCAGTACTTC,TRBD2,TRBJ2-5,TRBV28,many
CASSLTRDPETQYF,TGTGCCAGCAGCTTAACTAGGGACCCGGAGACCCAGTACTTC,-,TRBJ2-5,TRBV27,many
CASSLNKGEGEQYF,TGTGCCAGCAGCTTAAACAAGGGGGAAGGCGAGCAGTACTTC,-,TRBJ2-7,TRBV7-2,-
CASSSGASSYNEQFF,TGTGCCAGCAGCTCCGGGGCGAGCTCCTACAATGAGCAGTTCTTC,-,TRBJ2-1,TRBV7-6,few
CANLLRDTYVQYF,TGTGCCAACCTCCTCCGGGACACGTACGTGCAGTACTTC,-,TRBJ2-7,TRBV2,-
CSARDRQEGSPEAFF,TGCAGTGCTAGAGATCGCCAGGAGGGAAGCCCTGAAGCTTTCTTT,-,TRBJ1-1,TRBV20-1,-
CASSGTGVEAFF,TGTGCCAGCAGTGGAACAGGCGTGGAAGCTTTCTTT,-,TRBJ1-1,TRBV2,few
CSATGQGAEETQYF,TGCAGTGCAACGGGACAGGGGGCTGAAGAGACCCAGTACTTC,TRBD1,TRBJ2-5,TRBV20-1,-
CASGSTSGRGETQYF,TGTGCCAGCGGCTCGACTAGCGGGAGGGGAGAGACCCAGTACTTC,TRBD2,TRBJ2-5,TRBV7-2,-
CASSTTLSETQFF,TGTGCCAGCAGCACTACTCTTAGCGAGACCCAGTTCTTC,-,TRBJ2-1,TRBV3-1,-
CAVEDRGSYNEQFF,TGTGCCGTTGAGGACAGGGGCTCTTACAATGAGCAGTTCTTC,TRBD1,TRBJ2-1,TRBV2,-
CASSRRQGFYGYTF,TGTGCCAGCAGCCGTAGACAGGGATTCTATGGCTACACCTTC,TRBD1,TRBJ1-2,TRBV12-3/TRBV12-4,few
CASSYSVRVNQFSGANVLTF,TGTGCCAGCAGTTACTCAGTCCGGGTAAATCAATTCTCTGGGGCCAACGTCCTGACTTTC,-,TRBJ2-6,TRBV6-5,-
CASSGEREQFGGLFF,TGTGCCAGCAGCGGAGAAAGGGAGCAATTCGGGGGGCTGTTTTTT,-,TRBJ2-2,TRBV9,-